One T cell receptor beta chain is described in this entry. Its target is unknown. This sample is drawn from a study of shared clonotypes between healthy human individuals. The protocol was immunoSEQ multiplex PCR, while the TCRdb copy is restricted to in-frame clones and leaves out a portion. The repertoire holds approximately 600,000 clones, with approximately 95% as singletons. Naive CD8 populations comprised CD45RO-negative cells positively selected for CCR7, excluding terminally differentiated effector memory CD45RA+ cells. Study-wide results and caveats: Relative to clonotypes present in all four donors, those not shared had lower generation probabilities.

Sequenced material: naive CD8+ T cells sorted from blood. The receptor's source is a woman under 40 in good health.

The CDR3: CSVELILTDTQYF. CDR3 DNA sequence: TGCAGCGTTGAACTGATACTCACAGATACGCAGTATTTT. This chain links TRBV29-1 with TRBJ2-3; D unclear. V lost 2 bases and J 2 bases, leaving 8 bases between the germline ends. Germline V gives CDR1 SQVTM, CDR2 ANQGSEA. This CDR3 spans 13 amino acids.